The source of this T cell receptor (beta chain) is a study of a mutant IDH1 vaccine in newly diagnosed glioma. Study-level background: In weeks 1, 3, 5, 7, 11, 15, 19 and 23, patients were immunized, eight times in all. Commencement of vaccination occurred 4-6 weeks following radiotherapy alone, or concurrently with temozolomide cycles. Findings and caveats of the study: Vaccine-induced immune responses occurred in more than 85% of patients.

Described time point: week 23, last vaccination. Each dose delivered 300 ug of mutant IDH1 20-mer peptide subcutaneously with imiquimod. New astrocytomas of WHO grade 3 or 4 that were IDH1-mutant and ATRX-lost were found in the donors. As concerns this clone: Its target is unknown.

Generated by immunoSEQ multiplex PCR, the TCRdb table keeps only in-frame clones and is missing some. The table includes about 33,000 clones, over 75% detected once. The specimen was PBMCs, collected from a glioma patient whose treatment included an IDH1 peptide vaccine. The sequence derives from a middle-aged man with glioma.

In DNA form, the CDR3 reads TGTGCCAGCAGCGTAGCGGGGACAGCCCAAGAGACCCAGTACTTC. This sequence encodes CASSVAGTAQETQYF. The V gene is TRBV5-4, the J gene TRBJ2-5; D may be TRBD2 (8 bases). Germline V gene sequence: CDR1 SGHNT, CDR2 YYREEE (reference sequence). The V gene lost 4 bases and the J gene lost 1 base, with 14 bases spanning the gap. This CDR3 region has 15 residues.